The subject of this entry is one TCR beta chain. The data originate from a study of cytomegalovirus exposure and HLA in healthy donors. PCR involved 60 Vbeta and 13 Jbeta primers. This table comes from immunoSEQ multiplex PCR, and its TCRdb copy is limited to in-frame clones, with some not included. Here the sample spans around 65,000 clones, approximately 77% being singletons. CDR1 and CDR2 (germline): SEHNR, FQNEAQ (reference sequence). J lost 0 bases, V lost 3 bases, and 4 bases had no gene match. The CDR3 contains 16 residues. The donors, nominally healthy at sampling, likely had unrecorded immune exposures.

Sequencing was performed on PBMCs. The TCR sequence derives from a woman younger than 45 in good health and CMV-seropositive. This chain uses TRBV7-9 with TRBJ2-1, with TRBD2 matching 8 bases. The CDR3 nucleotides read TGTGCCAGCAGCTTCAGCGGGAGAAGCTCCTACAATGAGCAGTTCTTC. This gives the protein CASSFSGRSSYNEQFF.